This entry is about one TCR beta chain. The data stem from a study of T cell responses to AZD1222 COVID-19 vaccine. Trimming stripped 1 base from V and 4 bases from J, with 11 bases between. Germline V gene data show CDR1 as LGHNA and CDR2 as YNFKEQ. The CDR3 sequence is 15 residues long. Repertoires were generated with immunoSEQ multiplex PCR, while TCRdb's copy carries only in-frame clones and drops some. This table has roughly 67,000 clones, about nine tenths appearing once. Source: peripheral blood, taken on day 0 of AZD1222 vaccination. V usage is TRBV4-2 and J usage is TRBJ2-1, with D possibly TRBD2 on 6 matching bases. The clonotype comes from an adult in good health. As DNA, the CDR3 is TGTGCCAGCAGCCAAGTCCCGGGACTTTACAATGAGCAGTTCTTC. It translates to CASSQVPGLYNEQFF.